This T cell receptor beta chain was observed in a study of T-cell reconstitution after alpha-beta-depleted transplantation in children. Study findings and constraints: T-cell counts and diversity were attributed mostly to newly produced T cells one year after transplant. Several hundred expanded graft clones reportedly supplied alpha-beta T cells about two months after transplant. Certain patients had high TCRbeta diversity at day 60, and it came from recipient T cells and thymic progenitors that survived.

V dropped 6 bases and J dropped 2 bases, with 9 bases sitting between them. The V gene's germline CDR1 is DFQATT and CDR2 SNEGSKA (reference sequence). The CDR3 contains 12 residues. Preparation of the TCRbeta library involved a method that used unique molecular identifiers. TCRdb processed the PCR reads anew with MiXCR; each CDR3 protein has one entry. The table lists around 300,000 distinct CDR3 sequences, 23% of them singletons. This clonotype was seen more than once but under ten times. Its specificity is unknown. The V gene is TRBV20-1, the J gene TRBJ2-3; D possibly matches TRBD1 or TRBD2 (5 bases each). The specimen comprised PBMCs, mostly from graft donor cells, sampled 180 days after TCRalphabeta/CD19-depleted stem cell transplant. The TCR sequence derives from a male patient between 10 and 17 years old who had a stem cell transplant for acute lymphoblastic leukemia, so the T cells may come from the graft donor. The DNA of the CDR3 is TGCAGTGCGCCAGGGACCACAGATACGCAGTATTTT. This translates into CSAPGTTDTQYF.